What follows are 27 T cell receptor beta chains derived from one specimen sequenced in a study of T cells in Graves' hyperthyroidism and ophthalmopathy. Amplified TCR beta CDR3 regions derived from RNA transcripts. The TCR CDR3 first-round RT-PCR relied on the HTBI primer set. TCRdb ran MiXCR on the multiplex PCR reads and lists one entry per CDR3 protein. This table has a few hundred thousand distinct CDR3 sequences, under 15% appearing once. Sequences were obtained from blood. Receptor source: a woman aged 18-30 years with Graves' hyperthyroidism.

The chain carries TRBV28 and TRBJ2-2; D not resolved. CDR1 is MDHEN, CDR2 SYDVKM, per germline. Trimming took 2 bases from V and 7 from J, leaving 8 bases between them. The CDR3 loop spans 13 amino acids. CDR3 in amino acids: CASSLGDNGELFF. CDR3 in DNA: TGTGCCAGCAGTTTAGGGGATAACGGGGAGCTGTTTTTT.

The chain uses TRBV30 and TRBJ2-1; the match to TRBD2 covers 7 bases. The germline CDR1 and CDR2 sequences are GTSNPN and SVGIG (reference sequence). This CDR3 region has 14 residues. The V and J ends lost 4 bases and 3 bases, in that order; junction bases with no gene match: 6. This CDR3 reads CAWTLADFYNEQFF. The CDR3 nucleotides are TGTGCCTGGACCCTAGCGGACTTCTACAATGAGCAGTTCTTC.

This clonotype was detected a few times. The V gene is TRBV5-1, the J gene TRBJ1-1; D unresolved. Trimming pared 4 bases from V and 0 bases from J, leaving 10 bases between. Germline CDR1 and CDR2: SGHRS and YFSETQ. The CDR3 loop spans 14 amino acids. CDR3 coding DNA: TGCGCCAGCAGCCCTATGGATATGAACACTGAAGCTTTCTTT. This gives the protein CASSPMDMNTEAFF.

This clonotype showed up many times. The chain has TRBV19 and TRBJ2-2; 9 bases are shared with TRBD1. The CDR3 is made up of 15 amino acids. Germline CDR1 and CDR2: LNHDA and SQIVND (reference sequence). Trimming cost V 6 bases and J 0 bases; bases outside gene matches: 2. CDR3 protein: CASRNRGPNTGELFF. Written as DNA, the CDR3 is TGTGCCAGTAGGAACAGGGGGCCGAACACCGGGGAGCTGTTTTTT.

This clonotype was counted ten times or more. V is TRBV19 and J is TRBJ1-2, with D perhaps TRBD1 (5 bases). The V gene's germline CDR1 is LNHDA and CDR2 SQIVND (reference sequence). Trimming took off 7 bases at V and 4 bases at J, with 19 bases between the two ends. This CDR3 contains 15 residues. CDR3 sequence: CASKALGGSLYGYTF. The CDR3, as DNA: TGTGCCAGTAAGGCTTTGGGGGGATCCCTCTATGGCTACACCTTC.

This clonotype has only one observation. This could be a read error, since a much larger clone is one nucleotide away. The CDR3 sequence: CASSQEGDGEGETQFF. In nucleotides, the CDR3 is TGTGCCAGCAGCCAAGAAGGGGATGGGGAGGGAGAGACCCAGTTCTTC. The chain carries TRBV4-2 and TRBJ2-5; 7 bases agree with TRBD2. The J call may be mistaken, given a closer DNA end match to TRBJ2-1. CDR3 size: 16 residues. Looked up from germline, CDR1 is LGHNA and CDR2 is YNFKEQ.

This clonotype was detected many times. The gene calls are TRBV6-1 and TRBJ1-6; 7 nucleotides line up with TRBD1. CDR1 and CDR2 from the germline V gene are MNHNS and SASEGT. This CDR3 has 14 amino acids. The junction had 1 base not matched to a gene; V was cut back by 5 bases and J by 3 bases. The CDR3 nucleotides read TGTGCCAGCAGTCGGACAGGCTATAATTCACCCCTCCACTTT. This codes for CASSRTGYNSPLHF.

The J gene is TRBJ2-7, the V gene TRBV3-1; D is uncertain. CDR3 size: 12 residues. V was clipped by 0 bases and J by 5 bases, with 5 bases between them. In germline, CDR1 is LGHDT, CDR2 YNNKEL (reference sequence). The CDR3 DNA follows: TGTGCCAGCAGCCAAGATCGACACGAGCAGTACTTC. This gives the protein CASSQDRHEQYF.

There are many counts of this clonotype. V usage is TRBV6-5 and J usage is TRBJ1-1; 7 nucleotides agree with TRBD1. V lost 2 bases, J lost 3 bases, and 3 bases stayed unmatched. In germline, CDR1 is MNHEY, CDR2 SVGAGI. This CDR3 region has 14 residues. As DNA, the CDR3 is TGTGCCAGCAGTTACGGACAGGCCTACACTGAAGCTTTCTTT. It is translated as CASSYGQAYTEAFF.

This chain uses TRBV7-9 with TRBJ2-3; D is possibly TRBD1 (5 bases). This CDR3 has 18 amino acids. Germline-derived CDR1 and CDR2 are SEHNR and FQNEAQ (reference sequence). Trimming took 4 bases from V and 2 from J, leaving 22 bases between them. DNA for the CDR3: TGTGCCAGCAGCTCCCTTCGAGTGGGGCGAACCACCACAGATACGCAGTATTTT. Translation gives CASSSLRVGRTTTDTQYF.

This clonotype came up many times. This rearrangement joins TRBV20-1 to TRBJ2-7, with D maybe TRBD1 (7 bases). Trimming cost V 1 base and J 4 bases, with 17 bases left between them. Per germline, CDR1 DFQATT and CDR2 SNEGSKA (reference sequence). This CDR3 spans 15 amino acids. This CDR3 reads CSARGTGGVQYEQYF. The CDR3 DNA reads TGCAGTGCTAGAGGGACAGGCGGGGTGCAATACGAGCAGTACTTC.

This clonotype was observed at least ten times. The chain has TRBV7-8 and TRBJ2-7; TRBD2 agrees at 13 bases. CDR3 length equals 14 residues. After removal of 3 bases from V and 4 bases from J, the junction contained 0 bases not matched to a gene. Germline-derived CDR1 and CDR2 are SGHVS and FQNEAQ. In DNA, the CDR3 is TGTGCCAGCAGCTTGACTAGCGGGAGGTACGAGCAGTACTTC. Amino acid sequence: CASSLTSGRYEQYF.

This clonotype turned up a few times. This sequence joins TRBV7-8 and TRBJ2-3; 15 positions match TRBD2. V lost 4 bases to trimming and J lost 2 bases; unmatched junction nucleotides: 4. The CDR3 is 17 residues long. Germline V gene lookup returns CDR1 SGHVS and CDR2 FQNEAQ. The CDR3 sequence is CASSSGLAGGATDTQYF. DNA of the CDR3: TGTGCCAGCAGCTCGGGACTAGCGGGAGGAGCCACAGATACGCAGTATTTT.

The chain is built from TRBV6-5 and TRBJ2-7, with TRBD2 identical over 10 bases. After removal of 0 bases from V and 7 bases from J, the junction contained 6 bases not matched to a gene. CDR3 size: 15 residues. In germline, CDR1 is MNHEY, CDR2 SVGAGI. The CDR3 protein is CASSYSLAGDYEQYF. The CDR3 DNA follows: TGTGCCAGCAGTTACTCGCTAGCGGGGGACTATGAGCAGTACTTC.

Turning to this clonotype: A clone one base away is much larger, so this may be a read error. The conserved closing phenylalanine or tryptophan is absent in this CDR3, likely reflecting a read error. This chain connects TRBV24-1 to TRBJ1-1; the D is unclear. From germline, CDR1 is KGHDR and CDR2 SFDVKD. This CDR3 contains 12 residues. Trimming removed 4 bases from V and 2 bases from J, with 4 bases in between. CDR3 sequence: CATSEGNTEAFL. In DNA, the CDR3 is TGTGCCACCAGTGAGGGAAACACTGAAGCTTTCCTT.

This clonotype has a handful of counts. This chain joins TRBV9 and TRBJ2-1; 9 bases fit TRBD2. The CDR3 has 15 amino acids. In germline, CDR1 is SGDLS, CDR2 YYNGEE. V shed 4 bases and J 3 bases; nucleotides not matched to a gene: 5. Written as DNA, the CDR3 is TGTGCCAGCAGCCGACTAGCGGCCATCTACAATGAGCAGTTCTTC. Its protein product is CASSRLAAIYNEQFF.

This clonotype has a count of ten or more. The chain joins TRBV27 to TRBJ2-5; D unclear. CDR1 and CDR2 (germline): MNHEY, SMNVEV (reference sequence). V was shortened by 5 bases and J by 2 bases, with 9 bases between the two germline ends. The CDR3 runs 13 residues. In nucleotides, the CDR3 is TGTGCCAGCAGTGCTCCCGCGCAAGAGACCCAGTACTTC. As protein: CASSAPAQETQYF.

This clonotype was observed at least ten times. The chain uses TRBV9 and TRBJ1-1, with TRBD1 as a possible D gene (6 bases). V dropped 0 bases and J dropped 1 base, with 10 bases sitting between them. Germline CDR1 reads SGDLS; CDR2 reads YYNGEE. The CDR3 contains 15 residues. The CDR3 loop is CASSVVGRGNTEAFF. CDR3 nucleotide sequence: TGTGCCAGCAGCGTAGTGGGCAGGGGGAACACTGAAGCTTTCTTT.

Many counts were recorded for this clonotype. This chain's CDR3 is CASSPSGLAGDTEQFF. The CDR3 DNA is TGTGCCAGCAGCCCCTCGGGACTAGCGGGAGATACTGAGCAGTTCTTC. V usage is TRBV7-3 and J usage is TRBJ2-1; TRBD2 matches at 14 bases. Per germline, CDR1 SGHTA and CDR2 FQGTGA. V gave up 5 bases and J gave up 9 bases; unmatched junction bases: 9. The CDR3 loop spans 16 amino acids.

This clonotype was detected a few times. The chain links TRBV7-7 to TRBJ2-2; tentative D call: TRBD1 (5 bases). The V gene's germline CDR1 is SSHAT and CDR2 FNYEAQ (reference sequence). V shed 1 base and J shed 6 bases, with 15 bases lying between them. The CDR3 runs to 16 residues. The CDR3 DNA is TGTGCCAGCAGCTTAGTGGTGGGGCAGTTTCCCGGGGAGCTGTTTTTT. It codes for CASSLVVGQFPGELFF.

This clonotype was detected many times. The CDR3 DNA sequence: TGTGCCAGTAGTATAGCCGCCGGGCAGCCCCAGCATTTT. As protein: CASSIAAGQPQHF. The V call is TRBV19, the J call TRBJ1-5; D is ambiguous. CDR1 and CDR2 from the germline V gene are LNHDA and SQIVND (reference sequence). CDR3 length: 13 amino acids. The ends were cut back, 1 base at V and 7 bases at J, with 8 bases in the middle.

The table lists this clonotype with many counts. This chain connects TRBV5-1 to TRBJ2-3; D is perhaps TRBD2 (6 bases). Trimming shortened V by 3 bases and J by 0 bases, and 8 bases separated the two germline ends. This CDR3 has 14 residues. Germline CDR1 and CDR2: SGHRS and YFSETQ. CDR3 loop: CASSSSASTDTQYF. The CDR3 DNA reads TGCGCCAGCAGCTCTAGCGCGAGCACAGATACGCAGTATTTT.

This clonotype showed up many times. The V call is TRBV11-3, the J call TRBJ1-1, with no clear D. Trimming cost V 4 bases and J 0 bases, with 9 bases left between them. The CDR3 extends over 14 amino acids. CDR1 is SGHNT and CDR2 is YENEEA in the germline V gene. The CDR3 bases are TGTGCCAGCAGCTCCTATGGACTGAACACTGAAGCTTTCTTT. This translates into CASSSYGLNTEAFF.

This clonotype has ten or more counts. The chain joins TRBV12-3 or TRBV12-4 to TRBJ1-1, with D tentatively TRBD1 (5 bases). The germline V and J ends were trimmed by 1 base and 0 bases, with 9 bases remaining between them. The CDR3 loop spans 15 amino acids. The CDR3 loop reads CASSLGGHMNTEAFF. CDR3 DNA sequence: TGTGCCAGCAGTTTAGGCGGACATATGAACACTGAAGCTTTCTTT.

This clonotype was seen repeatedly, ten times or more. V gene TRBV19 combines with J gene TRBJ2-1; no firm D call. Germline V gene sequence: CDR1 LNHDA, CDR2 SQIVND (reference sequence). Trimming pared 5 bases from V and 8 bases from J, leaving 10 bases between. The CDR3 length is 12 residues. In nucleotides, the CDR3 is TGTGCCAGTAGTTGGAGTAGGGATGAGCAGTTCTTC. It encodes CASSWSRDEQFF.

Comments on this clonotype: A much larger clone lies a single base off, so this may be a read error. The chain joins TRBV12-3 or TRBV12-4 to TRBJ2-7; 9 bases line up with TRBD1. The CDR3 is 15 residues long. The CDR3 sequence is CASSSGTGPAYGQYF. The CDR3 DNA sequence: TGTGCCAGCAGTTCCGGGACAGGGCCCGCCTACGGGCAGTACTTC.

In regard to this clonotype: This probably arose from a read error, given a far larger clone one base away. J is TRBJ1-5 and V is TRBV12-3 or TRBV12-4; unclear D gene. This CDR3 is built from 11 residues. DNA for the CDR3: TGTACCAGCAGTTTAGGTCAGCCCCAGCATTTT. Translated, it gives CTSSLGQPQHF.